The following is a TCR beta chain sequence with its context. The antigen is unknown. It was with a sample-barcoded 5' primer and a J-beta primer mix that a second PCR of about 6 to 12 cycles was run. TCRdb reprocessed the 5' RACE reads with MiXCR, giving one entry per CDR3 protein. The sample has 550,000 to 600,000 distinct CDR3 sequences; about 45% are singletons. For every donor, a draw yielded roughly 10 milliliters of peripheral blood. The data were obtained in a study of blood T cells in healthy people across ages. Germline CDR1 DFQATT, CDR2 SNEGSKA (reference sequence). This CDR3 has 13 amino acids. V lost 0 bases and J lost 7, with 10 bases in between. Study conclusions and caveats: Per million T cells, the diversity of TCR beta decreased roughly linearly as age advanced.

Material for sequencing was blood. The chain couples TRBV20-1 to TRBJ1-5; TRBD1 is a possible D gene (5 bases). The TCR comes from an elderly man in good health. CDR3 amino acids: CSARETVSQPQHF. The DNA of the CDR3 is TGCAGTGCTAGAGAGACAGTTTCCCAGCCCCAGCATTTT.